Listed below are T cell receptor beta chains from one sample, sequenced in a study of T cells in Graves' hyperthyroidism and ophthalmopathy. Each CDR3 protein is one row after TCRdb ran MiXCR on the multiplex PCR reads. The repertoire consists of 450,000 to 700,000 distinct CDR3 sequences, with around 42% occurring once and the leading ten covering more than 7%. Sequencing was carried out using peripheral blood or thyroid tissue (not recorded which). The receptors come from a woman aged 18-30 years with Graves' hyperthyroidism. Both conserved end residues are part of each CDR3. Each record gives: J gene, clone size, V gene, D gene, CDR3 DNA, CDR3 protein. D genes are given only for firm matches. Expanded clones get a size class; other rows say once, few or many, or leave the size out.

TRBJ2-7,-,TRBV20-1,-,TGCAGTGCTAGTGAGGGAAAGGCCACCTACGAGCAGTACTTC,CSASEGKATYEQYF
TRBJ2-5,many,TRBV7-9,-,TGTGCCAGCAGCTTAGGTGTAGCGGAGACCCAGTACTTC,CASSLGVAETQYF
TRBJ1-2,-,TRBV25-1,-,TGTGCCAGCCAGGTTACAGGCTTTGACTACACCTTC,CASQVTGFDYTF
TRBJ1-5,many,TRBV3-1,-,TGTGCCAGCAGCCAGGCGGCAGGGAATCAGCCCCAGCATTTT,CASSQAAGNQPQHF
TRBJ2-5,many,TRBV7-2,-,TGTGCCAGCAACAAAGTAGCGGGACAGGGAGGGGAGACCCAGTACTTC,CASNKVAGQGGETQYF
TRBJ2-7,-,TRBV27,TRBD2,TGTGCCAGCAGTTTATCTCTAGCGGGAGCCGAGCAGTACTTC,CASSLSLAGAEQYF
TRBJ2-2,-,TRBV24-1,TRBD1,TGTGCCACCAGTGGTACTAGAGGGACAGGGCTCACCGGGGAGCTGTTTTTT,CATSGTRGTGLTGELFF
TRBJ1-1,-,TRBV7-6,-,TGTGCCAGCAGCTTAGTTACGGGGGAGGATGAAGCTTTCTTT,CASSLVTGEDEAFF
TRBJ1-1,few,TRBV19,TRBD1,TGTGCCAGTAAATGGGACAGGGTCGCCAATGAAGCTTTCTTT,CASKWDRVANEAFF
TRBJ1-4,many,TRBV5-1,TRBD1,TGCGCCAGCAGCTCTAGGACAGGGATAAATGAAAAACTGTTTTTT,CASSSRTGINEKLFF
TRBJ1-2,many,TRBV7-9,-,TGTGCCAGCAGCTTGGGGACGGACTATGGCTACACCTTC,CASSLGTDYGYTF
TRBJ2-7,-,TRBV20-1,-,TGCAGTGCCCTCCCCGAGGGGCAGAACGAGCAGTACTTC,CSALPEGQNEQYF
TRBJ1-1,-,TRBV20-1,-,TGCAGTGCTAGTCGCGGAGGAGACACTGAAGCTTTCTTT,CSASRGGDTEAFF
TRBJ1-2,-,TRBV7-9,-,TGTGCCAGCAGCTTAGAGGGCAGGGATGCTAACTATGGCTACACCTTC,CASSLEGRDANYGYTF